The 27 T cell receptor beta chains listed next were all sequenced from one sample in a study of cytomegalovirus exposure and HLA in healthy donors (dated by TCRdb to the late 2010s). The method behind the library was the immunoSEQ multiplex PCR assay. A mixture of 60 forward primers for TCR Vbeta segments and 13 reverse primers for TCR Jbeta segments was used in the multiplex PCR. TCRdb re-hosts the immuneACCESS table, in-frame sequences only. Its copies lack some clones; in the studies checked, an unresolved V gene accounts for under half of them, and the cause for the rest is not known. This sample gives around 120,000 clones in total; around four fifths of them show up just once. The ten top clones hold about 29% of the sample. The specimen was PBMCs. The receptors originated from a man in his 60s in good health and CMV-seropositive.

CDR3 residues: CASSWKTDSFGNTIYF. The CDR3 DNA follows: TGTGCCAGCAGCTGGAAGACGGACAGCTTTGGAAACACCATATATTTT. The rearrangement uses TRBV11-2 and TRBJ1-3; TRBD1 is a possible D gene (6 bases). With 4 bases removed from V and 3 bases from J, the gap between germline ends came to 16 bases. The germline CDR1 and CDR2 sequences are SGHAT and FQNNGV. The CDR3 has 16 residues.

CDR3 DNA sequence: TGTGCCAGCAGCCCTCGACAGGGGGCTGGGGAGCAGTACTTC. The encoded protein is CASSPRQGAGEQYF. The genes are TRBV9 and TRBJ2-7; 10 bases line up with TRBD1. CDR3 length equals 14 residues. V shed 4 bases and J 7 bases; nucleotides not matched to a gene: 8. Looked up from germline, CDR1 is SGDLS and CDR2 is YYNGEE. The full variable domain, rest sourced from reference TRBV9 and TRBJ2-7, is DSGVTQTPKHLITATGQRVTLRCSPRSGDLSVYWYQQSLDQGLQFLIQYYNGEERAKGNILERFSAQQFPDLHSELNLSSLELGDSALYFCASSPRQGAGEQYFGPGTRLTVT.

The chain recombines TRBV7-2 with TRBJ2-7; D perhaps matches TRBD1 (7 bases). The length of the CDR3 is 13 residues. V lost 11 bases and J lost 0, with 14 bases in between. Germline CDR1 and CDR2: SGHTA and FQGNSA. For the CDR3, the DNA is TGTGCCGGGGAGGACAGGAGCTCCTACGAGCAGTACTTC. It yields the protein CAGEDRSSYEQYF.

In its sample, this clone was seen a few times. The genes are TRBV18 and TRBJ1-2; no clear D. CDR1 is KGHSH and CDR2 is LQKENI in the germline V gene. CDR3 length: 13 residues. V lost 3 bases, J lost 6 bases, and 11 bases lay in between. The CDR3 bases are TGTGCCAGCTCACCTCCGGGGTATCATGGCTACACCTTC. Translating it yields CASSPPGYHGYTF.

The chain has TRBV5-1 and TRBJ1-4; 8 bases are a match to TRBD1. The CDR3 is made up of 14 amino acids. Per the germline V gene, CDR1 is SGHRS and CDR2 is YFSETQ. Trimming cost V 4 bases and J 6 bases; bases outside gene matches: 5. DNA of the CDR3: TGCGCCAGCAGCGAACAGGGGGGGGATGAAAAACTGTTTTTT. It specifies CASSEQGGDEKLFF.

The V and J genes are TRBV9 and TRBJ2-5, with 9 nucleotides matching TRBD2. This CDR3 comprises 15 residues. V gave up 4 bases and J gave up 1 base; unmatched junction bases: 5. CDR1 and CDR2 (germline): SGDLS, YYNGEE. The CDR3 loop is CASSPKLAGQETQYF. The CDR3 nucleotides are TGTGCCAGCAGCCCTAAACTAGCGGGCCAAGAGACCCAGTACTTC.

CDR3 DNA sequence: TGTGCCAGCAGCTTAACAAAAACGGGACAGAAGCACTCTGGAAACACCATATATTTT. It specifies CASSLTKTGQKHSGNTIYF. V usage is TRBV11-2 and J usage is TRBJ1-3; 7 bases are shared with TRBD1. CDR1 is SGHAT and CDR2 is FQNNGV in the germline V gene. Trimming at V came to 2 bases and at J to 0 bases, leaving 13 bases not matched to a gene. This CDR3 is built from 19 residues.

The rearrangement links TRBV19 to TRBJ2-7, with 8 bases lining up with TRBD1. Germline loops: CDR1 LNHDA, CDR2 SQIVND (reference sequence). V gave up 3 bases and J gave up 3 bases; unmatched junction bases: 10. This CDR3 region has 16 residues. CDR3 coding DNA: TGTGCCAGTAGTATTGGGGACTCGACAGGGGTCTACGAGCAGTACTTC. Translation gives CASSIGDSTGVYEQYF.

This clone was counted only a few times. As DNA, the CDR3 is TGTGCCAGCAGCTTGGATCAGGGGTACTACGAGCAGTACTTC. It specifies CASSLDQGYYEQYF. The gene calls are TRBV5-5 and TRBJ2-7; D is possibly TRBD1 (6 bases). CDR1 is SGHKS, CDR2 YYEKEE, per germline (reference sequence). The ends were cut back, 0 bases at V and 3 bases at J, with 10 bases in the middle. This CDR3 is 14 amino acids long.

This clone was counted ten times or more. This rearrangement joins TRBV5-6 to TRBJ1-1; 8 positions match TRBD1. Trimming removed 3 bases from V and 3 bases from J; junction bases left unmatched: 4. In germline, CDR1 is SGHDT, CDR2 YYEEEE. This CDR3 has 14 amino acids. The DNA of the CDR3 is TGTGCCAGCAGCTACCCGACAGGGGACACTGAAGCTTTCTTT. It codes for CASSYPTGDTEAFF.

The V call is TRBV5-1, the J call TRBJ1-1, with D unclear. Germline V lookup: CDR1 SGHRS, CDR2 YFSETQ. With 3 bases removed from V and 2 bases from J, the gap between germline ends came to 8 bases. This CDR3 spans 13 amino acids. The CDR3, as DNA: TGCGCCAGCAGCTATAAAACTAACACTGAAGCTTTCTTT. It translates to CASSYKTNTEAFF. The variable domain in full, completed from reference TRBV5-1 and TRBJ1-1, reads KAGVTQTPRYLIKTRGQQVTLSCSPISGHRSVSWYQQTPGQGLQFLFEYFSETQRNKGNFPGRFSGRQFSNSRSEMNVSTLELGDSALYLCASSYKTNTEAFFGQGTRLTVV.

For the CDR3, the DNA is TGTGCCAGCAGCAACACCATTGGGGACAGATTCACAGATACGCAGTATTTT. Residues: CASSNTIGDRFTDTQYF. This sequence joins TRBV7-9 and TRBJ2-3; 7 bases agree with TRBD1. From germline, CDR1 is SEHNR and CDR2 FQNEAQ (reference sequence). The V and J ends lost 5 bases and 2 bases, in that order; junction bases with no gene match: 13. There are 17 residues in the CDR3.

The sample holds a few counts of this clone. The gene calls are TRBV27 and TRBJ1-6; D gene unclear. Trimming cost V 2 bases and J 3 bases, with 8 bases left between them. Per the germline V gene, CDR1 is MNHEY and CDR2 is SMNVEV (reference sequence). The CDR3 is 15 amino acids. The CDR3 DNA follows: TGTGCCAGCAGTTTAGCGCGTAGCTATAATTCACCCCTCCACTTT. Protein product: CASSLARSYNSPLHF.

This chain links TRBV30 with TRBJ1-2; 10 bases line up with TRBD1. The CDR3 totals 13 residues. CDR1 GTSNPN and CDR2 SVGIG come from the germline V gene (reference sequence). V was clipped by 2 bases and J by 7 bases; unmatched bases: 4. As DNA, the CDR3 is TGTGCCTGGAGTCTCGGACAGGGGGGTGGCTACACCTTC. Translation: CAWSLGQGGGYTF.

This chain uses TRBV18 with TRBJ1-1, with D possibly matching TRBD1 (6 bases). Germline loops: CDR1 KGHSH, CDR2 LQKENI. The CDR3 extends over 13 amino acids. V lost 4 bases and J lost 1, with 7 bases in between. CDR3 sequence reads: CASSQQGNTEAFF. The CDR3, as DNA: TGTGCCAGCTCACAACAGGGGAACACTGAAGCTTTCTTT.

This clone was seen just once. V gene TRBV6-1 combines with J gene TRBJ1-5; perhaps TRBD1 as D (5 bases). The CDR3 spans 14 residues. Trimming removed 3 bases at V and 2 bases at J, with 8 bases between. Germline lookup yields CDR1 MNHNS and CDR2 SASEGT. CDR3 loop: CASSEGGGNQPQHF. The CDR3 coding sequence is TGTGCCAGCAGTGAGGGGGGAGGCAATCAGCCCCAGCATTTT.

The CDR3 DNA reads as TGCGCCAGCAGCTTACAGGGAGTTGAGCAGTTCTTC. Its protein product is CASSLQGVEQFF. V and J are TRBV5-1 and TRBJ2-1; weak D call: TRBD1 (6 bases). This CDR3 is built from 12 residues. Per germline, CDR1 SGHRS and CDR2 YFSETQ. V lost 2 bases and J 9 bases, leaving 9 bases between the germline ends.

The chain has TRBV19 and TRBJ1-1, with a possible D match to TRBD1 (6 bases). The CDR3 totals 15 residues. The ends were cut back, 4 bases at V and 6 bases at J, with 18 bases in the middle. Per germline, CDR1 LNHDA and CDR2 SQIVND (reference sequence). The CDR3 sequence: CASSTRTARTAEAFF. Written as DNA, the CDR3 is TGTGCCAGTAGTACGAGGACAGCCCGGACGGCTGAAGCTTTCTTT.

This CDR3 reads CASSWGGNTETQYF. CDR3 DNA: TGTGCCAGCAGCTGGGGGGGGAACACAGAGACCCAGTACTTC. This chain joins TRBV7-9 and TRBJ2-5; 7 positions match TRBD2. This CDR3 is 14 amino acids long. CDR1 SEHNR and CDR2 FQNEAQ come from the germline V gene (reference sequence). V lost 4 bases to trimming and J lost 4 bases; unmatched junction nucleotides: 6.

V is TRBV5-1 and J is TRBJ2-7, with a weak D call TRBD2 (5 bases). Trimming shortened V by 7 bases and J by 6 bases, and 23 bases separated the two germline ends. This CDR3 has 15 amino acids. Per the germline V gene, CDR1 is SGHRS and CDR2 is YFSETQ. The CDR3 loop reads CASANFEGLPAEQYF. CDR3 in DNA: TGCGCCAGCGCCAACTTTGAGGGATTGCCCGCCGAGCAGTACTTC.

This clone was detected a few times. This sequence joins TRBV27 and TRBJ1-1; D is unclear. V was clipped by 2 bases and J by 1 base, with 5 bases between them. Per germline, CDR1 MNHEY and CDR2 SMNVEV (reference sequence). There are 13 residues in the CDR3. CDR3 DNA: TGTGCCAGCAGTTTAACTGGGAACACTGAAGCTTTCTTT. Protein product: CASSLTGNTEAFF.

This sequence joins TRBV20-1 and TRBJ2-5; D is unclear. Gene TRBJ2-7 matches the end of the DNA better, so the J call may be wrong. Germline V lookup: CDR1 DFQATT, CDR2 SNEGSKA (reference sequence). This CDR3 is 11 amino acids long. The DNA of the CDR3 is TGCAGTGCTAGCAACAGTTACGAGCAGTACTTC. Amino acids: CSASNSYEQYF.

Concerning this clone: Distinct nucleotide sequences in the sample also encode this CDR3. V usage is TRBV7-8 and J usage is TRBJ1-5; no definite D call. Trimming shortened V by 4 bases and J by 2 bases, and 15 bases separated the two germline ends. Germline V gene lookup returns CDR1 SGHVS and CDR2 FQNEAQ. The CDR3 extends over 16 amino acids. CDR3 coding DNA: TGTGCCAGCAGCTCTAAAGGTCCAAGCGGCAATCAGCCCCAGCATTTT. Protein: CASSSKGPSGNQPQHF.

The chain links TRBV6-4 to TRBJ1-1; 11 bases are a match to TRBD1. The trim removed 2 bases at V and 0 bases at J, leaving 8 bases unmatched. The CDR3 length is 18 residues. Germline CDR1 MRHNA, CDR2 SNTAGT. DNA of the CDR3: TGTGCCAGCAGTGACAGGACAGGGGGCAGCTCCATGAACACTGAAGCTTTCTTT. Translating gives CASSDRTGGSSMNTEAFF.

V usage is TRBV4-1 and J usage is TRBJ2-7; the D is unclear. Trimming removed 1 base at V and 6 bases at J, with 13 bases between. CDR1 MGHRA and CDR2 YSYEKL come from the germline V gene. The CDR3 consists of 14 residues. The CDR3 DNA reads TGCGCCAGCAGCCAAGTCTATTTCCCGGGCGAGCAGTACTTC. Translating it yields CASSQVYFPGEQYF.

The J gene is TRBJ2-1, the V gene TRBV9, with 7 bases that match TRBD2. The V gene's germline CDR1 is SGDLS and CDR2 YYNGEE. V gave up 0 bases and J gave up 6 bases; unmatched junction bases: 9. CDR3 length: 16 amino acids. The CDR3 here is CASSVVAGALGNEQFF. The CDR3 coding sequence is TGTGCCAGCAGCGTAGTGGCGGGAGCCCTGGGCAATGAGCAGTTCTTC. Full variable domain (missing parts from reference TRBV9 and TRBJ2-1): DSGVTQTPKHLITATGQRVTLRCSPRSGDLSVYWYQQSLDQGLQFLIQYYNGEERAKGNILERFSAQQFPDLHSELNLSSLELGDSALYFCASSVVAGALGNEQFFGPGTRLTVL.

The chain employs TRBV11-2 and TRBJ1-3; unclear D gene. Germline V gives CDR1 SGHAT, CDR2 FQNNGV. The germline V and J ends were trimmed by 3 bases and 0 bases, with 9 bases remaining between them. The CDR3 has 15 residues. CDR3 residues: CASSFSGFSGNTIYF. CDR3 in DNA: TGTGCCAGCAGCTTCAGCGGGTTCTCTGGAAACACCATATATTTT.